The clone carrying this TCR beta chain was observed a handful of times. What it binds is unknown. V lost 5 bases, J lost 7 bases, and 7 bases stayed unmatched. CDR1 and CDR2 from the germline V gene are SEHNR and FQNEAQ (reference sequence). This CDR3 comprises 14 residues. The authors sequenced unsorted PBMC DNA on ten immunoSEQ deep assay plates. The repertoire was sequenced with immunoSEQ multiplex PCR; TCRdb's copy has only in-frame clones and lacks some. The sample carries 450,000 to 500,000 clones, about three quarters recorded once. The data are from a study of shared clonotypes between healthy human individuals. General study points: The expectation was that sequencing depth would affect clonotype sharing among donors. A small donor pool kept down the genetic and exposure-history diversity that was represented.

Only Caucasian adults living in Nashville, Tennessee made up the donor group. The chain couples TRBV7-9 to TRBJ1-2; 10 nucleotides align to TRBD1. The sequenced sample was PBMCs. The receptor's source is a middle-aged woman in good health. Some clones in this sample may be carry-over from other donors' samples. The CDR3 coding sequence is TGTGCCAGCAGCCGACAGGGGGCTGCGTCTGGCTACACCTTC. It is translated as CASSRQGAASGYTF.